Listed below are T cell receptor beta chains from one sample, sequenced in a study of cytomegalovirus exposure and HLA in healthy donors. Produced via immunoSEQ multiplex PCR; TCRdb's table is partial and in-frame only. Counted here are around 150,000 clones, roughly 73% occurring once; the ten biggest clones make up less than 9.5%. Material for sequencing was PBMCs. All receptors come from a woman aged 40 to 50 in good health and CMV-seropositive. Both conserved end residues are part of each CDR3. A D gene is named only where the DNA matches it firmly. Clone size is given for some rows only: seen once, a few or many times, or a class if the clone is expanded.

TRBV19	.	TRBJ1-5	.	TGTGCCAGTAGTATAAGATTAGATCAGCCCCAGCATTTT	CASSIRLDQPQHF
TRBV5-1	TRBD1	TRBJ1-6	.	TGCGCCAGCAGCGCAGGACAGGGGAAGGGGTTCGCCCTCCACTTT	CASSAGQGKGFALHF
TRBV28	TRBD1	TRBJ1-1	.	TGTGCCAGCGTGACACAGACAGGGAGGTTTGTAGACACTGAAGCTTTCTTT	CASVTQTGRFVDTEAFF
TRBV28	TRBD2	TRBJ2-7	.	TGTGCCAGCAGTTTCTCTTCTAGCGGGACCTCCTACGAGCAGTACTTC	CASSFSSSGTSYEQYF
TRBV9	TRBD1	TRBJ2-2	.	TGTGCCAGCAGCGAAGTTCAGGGGGTCTACACCGGGGAGCTGTTTTTT	CASSEVQGVYTGELFF
TRBV4-3	TRBD1	TRBJ1-2	.	TGCGCCAGCAGCCTGGGACAGGGGGCGCACTATGGCTACACCTTC	CASSLGQGAHYGYTF
TRBV6-5	TRBD2	TRBJ2-1	.	TGTGCCAGCCATAGGATAAGCGGGAGGGCCTTAGAGCAGTTCTTC	CASHRISGRALEQFF
TRBV18	.	TRBJ2-3	few	TGTGCCAGCTCACCACCACTCAGCACAGATACGCAGTATTTT	CASSPPLSTDTQYF
TRBV28	.	TRBJ1-1	.	TGTGCCAGCAGCTCCCAAGAGTTAATGAACACTGAAGCTTTCTTT	CASSSQELMNTEAFF
TRBV28	.	TRBJ2-5	.	TGTGCCAGCAGCTCAAACAGGGCCCAAGAGACCCAGTACTTC	CASSSNRAQETQYF
TRBV28	.	TRBJ2-1	.	TGTGCCAGCCCCCCGAGTCCCCAGCGAGCCTACAATGAGCAGTTCTTC	CASPPSPQRAYNEQFF
TRBV11-2	.	TRBJ1-1	few	TGTGCCAGCAGCTTAAGGGGGGGCAGGGTGGGGGAGAACACTGAAGCTTTCTTT	CASSLRGGRVGENTEAFF
TRBV5-1	.	TRBJ2-7	.	TGCGCCAGCAGCTCGGTTAGACAGGCTTCCTACGAGCAGTACTTC	CASSSVRQASYEQYF
TRBV7-9	.	TRBJ1-2	.	TGTGCCAGCAGCTCGAGGGGAGGCTATGGCTACACCTTC	CASSSRGGYGYTF
TRBV28	.	TRBJ1-1	.	TGTGCCAGCACCCAAGCCCGGATACAGGGTCTGGTCGCTTTCTTT	CASTQARIQGLVAFF